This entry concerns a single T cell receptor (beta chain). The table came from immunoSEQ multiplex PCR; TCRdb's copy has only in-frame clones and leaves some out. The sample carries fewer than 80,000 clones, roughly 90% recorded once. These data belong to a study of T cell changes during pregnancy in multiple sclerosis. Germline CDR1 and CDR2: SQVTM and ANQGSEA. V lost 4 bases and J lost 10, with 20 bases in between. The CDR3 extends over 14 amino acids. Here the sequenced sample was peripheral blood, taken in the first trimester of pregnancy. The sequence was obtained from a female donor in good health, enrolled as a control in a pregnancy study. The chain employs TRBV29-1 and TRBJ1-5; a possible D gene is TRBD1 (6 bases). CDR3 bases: TGCAGCGTTGCCCCGGGACAAACCTCCCAACCCCAGCATTTT. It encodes CSVAPGQTSQPQHF.